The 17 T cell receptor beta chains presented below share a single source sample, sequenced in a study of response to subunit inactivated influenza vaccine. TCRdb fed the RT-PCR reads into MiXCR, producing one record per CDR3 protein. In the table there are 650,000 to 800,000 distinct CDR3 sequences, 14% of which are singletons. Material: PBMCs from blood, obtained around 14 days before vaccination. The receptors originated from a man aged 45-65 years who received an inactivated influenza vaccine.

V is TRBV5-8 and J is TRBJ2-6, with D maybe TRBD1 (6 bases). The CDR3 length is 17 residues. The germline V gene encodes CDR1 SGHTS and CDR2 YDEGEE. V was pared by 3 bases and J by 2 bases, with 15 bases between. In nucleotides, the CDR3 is TGTGCCAGCAGCTCGAACAGGGTCCGCGCTGGGGCCAACGTCCTGACTTTC. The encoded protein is CASSSNRVRAGANVLTF.

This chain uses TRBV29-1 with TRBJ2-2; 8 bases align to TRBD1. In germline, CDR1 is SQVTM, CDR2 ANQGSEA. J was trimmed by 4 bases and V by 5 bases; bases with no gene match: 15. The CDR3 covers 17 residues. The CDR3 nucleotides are TGCAGCGTTTACTATCTCCCGACAGGGGCGGGCACCGGGGAGCTGTTTTTT. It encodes CSVYYLPTGAGTGELFF.

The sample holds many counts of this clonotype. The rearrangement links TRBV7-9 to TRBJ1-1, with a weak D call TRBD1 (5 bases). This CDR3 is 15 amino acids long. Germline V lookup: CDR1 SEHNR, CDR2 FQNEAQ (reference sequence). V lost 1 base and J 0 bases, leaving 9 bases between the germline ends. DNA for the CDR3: TGTGCCAGCAGCTTAGACAGGCTCATGAACACTGAAGCTTTCTTT. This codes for CASSLDRLMNTEAFF.

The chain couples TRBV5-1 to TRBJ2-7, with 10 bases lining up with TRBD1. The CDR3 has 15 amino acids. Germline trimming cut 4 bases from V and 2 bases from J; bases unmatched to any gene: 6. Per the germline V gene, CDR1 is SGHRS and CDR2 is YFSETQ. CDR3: CASSPGTGATYEQYF. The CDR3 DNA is TGCGCCAGCAGCCCAGGGACAGGGGCTACCTACGAGCAGTACTTC.

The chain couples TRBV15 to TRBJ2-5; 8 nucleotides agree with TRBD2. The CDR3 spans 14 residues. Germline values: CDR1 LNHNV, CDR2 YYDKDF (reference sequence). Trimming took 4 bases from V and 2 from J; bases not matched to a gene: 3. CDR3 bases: TGTGCCACCAGCACTCGGGGGGGTCAAGAGACCCAGTACTTC. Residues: CATSTRGGQETQYF.

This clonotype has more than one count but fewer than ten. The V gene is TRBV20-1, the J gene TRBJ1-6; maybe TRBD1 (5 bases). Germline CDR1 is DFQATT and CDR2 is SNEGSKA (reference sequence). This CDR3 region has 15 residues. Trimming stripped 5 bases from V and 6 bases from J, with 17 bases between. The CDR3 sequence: CSARVPGGGNSPLHF. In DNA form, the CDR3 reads TGCAGTGCTCGGGTACCGGGGGGGGGTAATTCACCCCTCCACTTT.

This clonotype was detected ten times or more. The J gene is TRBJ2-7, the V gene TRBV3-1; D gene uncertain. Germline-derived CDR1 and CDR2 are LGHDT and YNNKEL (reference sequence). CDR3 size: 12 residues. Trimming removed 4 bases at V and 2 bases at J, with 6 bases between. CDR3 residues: CASSLRTYEQYF. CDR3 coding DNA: TGTGCCAGCAGCCTGCGCACCTACGAGCAGTACTTC.

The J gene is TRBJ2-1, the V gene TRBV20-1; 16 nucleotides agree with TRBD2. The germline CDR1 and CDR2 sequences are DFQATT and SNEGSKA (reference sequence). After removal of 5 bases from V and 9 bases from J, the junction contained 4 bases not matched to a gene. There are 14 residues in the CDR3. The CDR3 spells CSAGTSGRAGEQFF. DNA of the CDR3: TGCAGTGCTGGGACTAGCGGGAGGGCCGGTGAGCAGTTCTTC.

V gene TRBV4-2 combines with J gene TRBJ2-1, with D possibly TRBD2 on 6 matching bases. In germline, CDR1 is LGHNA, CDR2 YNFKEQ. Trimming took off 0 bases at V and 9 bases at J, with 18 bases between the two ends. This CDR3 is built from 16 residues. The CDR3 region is CASSQDWVGGGSEQFF. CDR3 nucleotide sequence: TGTGCCAGCAGCCAAGATTGGGTCGGGGGAGGCAGTGAGCAGTTCTTC.

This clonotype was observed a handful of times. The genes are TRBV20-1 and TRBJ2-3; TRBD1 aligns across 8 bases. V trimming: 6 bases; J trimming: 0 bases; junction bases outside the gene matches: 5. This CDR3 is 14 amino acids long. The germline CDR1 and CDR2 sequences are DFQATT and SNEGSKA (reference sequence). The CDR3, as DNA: TGCAGTGCAGTCGGGACAGGAAGCACAGATACGCAGTATTTT. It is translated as CSAVGTGSTDTQYF.

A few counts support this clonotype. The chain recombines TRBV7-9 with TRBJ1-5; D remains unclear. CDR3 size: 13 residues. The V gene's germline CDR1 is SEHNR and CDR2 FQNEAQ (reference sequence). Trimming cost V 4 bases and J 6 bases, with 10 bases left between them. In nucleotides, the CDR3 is TGTGCCAGCAGCTCATACGGGAGTCAGCCCCAGCATTTT. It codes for CASSSYGSQPQHF.

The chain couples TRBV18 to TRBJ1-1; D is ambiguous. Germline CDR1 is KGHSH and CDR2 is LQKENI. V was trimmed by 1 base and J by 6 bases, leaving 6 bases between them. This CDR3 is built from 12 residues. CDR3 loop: CASSPRLAEAFF. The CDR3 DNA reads TGTGCCAGCTCACCACGCCTCGCTGAAGCTTTCTTT.

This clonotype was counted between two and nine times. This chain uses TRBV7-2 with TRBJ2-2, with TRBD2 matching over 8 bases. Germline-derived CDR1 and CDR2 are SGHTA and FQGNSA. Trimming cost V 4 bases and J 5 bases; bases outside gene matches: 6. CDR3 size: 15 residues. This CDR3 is CASSSGLAVTGELFF. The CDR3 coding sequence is TGTGCCAGCAGCTCTGGACTAGCAGTTACCGGGGAGCTGTTTTTT.

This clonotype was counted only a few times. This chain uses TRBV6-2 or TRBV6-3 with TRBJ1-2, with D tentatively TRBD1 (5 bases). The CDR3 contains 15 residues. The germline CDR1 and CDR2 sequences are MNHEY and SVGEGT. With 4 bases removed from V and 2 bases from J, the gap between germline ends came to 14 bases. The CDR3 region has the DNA TGTGCCAGCAGTTGGTCCCGACAGCCCAACTATGGCTACACCTTC. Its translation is CASSWSRQPNYGYTF.

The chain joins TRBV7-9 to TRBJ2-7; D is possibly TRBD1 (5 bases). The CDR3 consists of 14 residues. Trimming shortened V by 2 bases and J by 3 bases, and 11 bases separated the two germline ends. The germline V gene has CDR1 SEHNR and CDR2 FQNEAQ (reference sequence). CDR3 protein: CASSLPQGGYEQYF. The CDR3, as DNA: TGTGCCAGCAGCTTACCCCAGGGCGGCTACGAGCAGTACTTC.

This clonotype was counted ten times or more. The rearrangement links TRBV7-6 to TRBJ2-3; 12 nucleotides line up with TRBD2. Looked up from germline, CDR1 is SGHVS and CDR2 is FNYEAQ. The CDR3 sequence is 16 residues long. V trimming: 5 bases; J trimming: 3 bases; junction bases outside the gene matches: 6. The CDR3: CASSIRTSGITDTQYF. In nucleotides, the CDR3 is TGTGCCAGCAGCATTAGGACTAGCGGGATTACAGATACGCAGTATTTT.

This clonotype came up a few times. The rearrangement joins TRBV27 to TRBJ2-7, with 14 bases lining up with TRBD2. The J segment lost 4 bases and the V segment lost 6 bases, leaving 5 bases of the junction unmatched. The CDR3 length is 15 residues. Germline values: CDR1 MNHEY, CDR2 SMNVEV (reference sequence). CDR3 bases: TGTGCCAGCAGCCGGACTAGCGGGAGGCTTTACGAGCAGTACTTC. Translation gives CASSRTSGRLYEQYF.